This T cell receptor (beta chain) originates from a study of T cell responses to AZD1222 COVID-19 vaccine. Measured with immunoSEQ multiplex PCR; TCRdb has only the in-frame clones, and not every one. The sample shows over 150,000 clones, 87% of them seen only once. This clone was seen once. Its target is unknown. Study-level points and caveats: Nearly half of the spike-specific TCRs reportedly recognize variant regions that carry no mutations. Clonal diversity was possibly underestimated; the donors were predominantly white British and more often female. Seropositive AZD1222 recipients at baseline numbered only 5 to 7. Repertoires were sampled only after the peak T cell response.

Per the germline V gene, CDR1 is SNHLY and CDR2 is FYNNEI. Trimming removed 4 bases from V and 3 bases from J; junction bases left unmatched: 4. The CDR3 loop spans 15 amino acids. The chain carries TRBV2 and TRBJ2-5, with 11 bases aligning to TRBD2. This clonotype was obtained from an adult in good health. Sample: peripheral blood, taken on day 0 of AZD1222 vaccination. The CDR3 bases are TGTGCCAGCAGTGCCGGGACTAGCGGAGAAGAGACCCAGTACTTC. Protein product: CASSAGTSGEETQYF.